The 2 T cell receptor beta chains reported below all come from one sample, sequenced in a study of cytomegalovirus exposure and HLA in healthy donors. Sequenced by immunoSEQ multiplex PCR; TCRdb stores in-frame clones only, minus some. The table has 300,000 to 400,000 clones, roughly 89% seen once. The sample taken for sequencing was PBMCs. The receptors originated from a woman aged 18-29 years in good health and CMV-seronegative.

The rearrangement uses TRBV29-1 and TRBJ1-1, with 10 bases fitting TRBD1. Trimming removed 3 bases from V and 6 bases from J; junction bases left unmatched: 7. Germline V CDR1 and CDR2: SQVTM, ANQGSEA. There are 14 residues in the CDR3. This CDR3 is CSVDGVGQGSEAFF. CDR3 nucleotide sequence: TGCAGCGTTGATGGCGTGGGACAGGGGTCTGAAGCTTTCTTT.

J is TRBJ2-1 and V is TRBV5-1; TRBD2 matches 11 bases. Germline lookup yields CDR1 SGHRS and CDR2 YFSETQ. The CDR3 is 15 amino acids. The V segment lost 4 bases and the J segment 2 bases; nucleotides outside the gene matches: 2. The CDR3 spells CASSASGGTYNEQFF. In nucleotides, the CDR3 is TGCGCCAGCAGCGCTAGCGGGGGGACCTACAATGAGCAGTTCTTC.